This T cell receptor beta chain emerged from a study of vaccination effects on CD4 cells after COVID-19. Sequenced by immunoSEQ multiplex PCR; TCRdb stores in-frame clones only, minus some. The data hold tens of thousands of clones, with about four fifths observed a single time. V lost 3 bases, J lost 6 bases, and 11 bases lay in between. Looked up from germline, CDR1 is LNHDA and CDR2 is SQIVND (reference sequence). The length of the CDR3 is 13 residues. The table lists this clone with a few counts. What it binds is unknown. Peptide-pool stimulation followed by sequencing identified expanded antigen-specific CD4+ clonotypes in the ViraFEST assay. Between days 9 and 11 of culture, CD4+ T cells were separated out. The vaccine recipients had no prior SARS-CoV-2 infection, with negative nucleocapsid antibodies.

This sequence originates from a human donor who received a COVID-19 vaccine. The rearrangement joins TRBV19 to TRBJ1-1, with D maybe TRBD1 (6 bases). Material: CD4+ T cells from PBMCs cultured with SARS-CoV-2 spike peptides, obtained before COVID-19 vaccination. The CDR3 sequence is CASSIQGKAEAFF. The CDR3, as DNA: TGTGCCAGTAGTATTCAGGGGAAGGCTGAAGCTTTCTTT.